Listed below are T cell receptor beta chains from one sample, sequenced in a study of shared clonotypes between healthy human individuals. The data were produced by immunoSEQ multiplex PCR, yet TCRdb's version contains in-frame clones alone and is incomplete. The table has millions of clones, about 92% seen once. The sequenced sample was naive CD8+ T cells from PBMCs. The receptor set was obtained from a man between 18 and 35 years old in good health. Some clones in this sample may be carry-over from other donors' samples. CDR3s include the opening cysteine and the closing phenylalanine or tryptophan.

j_call v_call cdr3_aa
TRBJ1-2 TRBV4-3 CASSQDDGQINYGYTF
TRBJ2-7 TRBV19 CASSRTGGWEQYF
TRBJ2-2 TRBV11-2 CASRVNWGAGELFF
TRBJ2-1 TRBV7-3 CASGAPGYNEQFF
TRBJ2-1 TRBV9 CASSGGGDEQFF
TRBJ2-1 TRBV7-3 CASSPYPSGGTYNEQFF
TRBJ2-3 TRBV5-4 CASSLFSGTDTQYF
TRBJ1-1 TRBV5-6 CASSFQGGTEAFF
TRBJ1-1 TRBV19 CASSTDRGTTEAFF
TRBJ1-4 TRBV6-6 CASKLTTRANEKLFF
TRBJ2-2 TRBV5-1 CASSYGGGRELFF
TRBJ1-1 TRBV19 CASSMDRDTEAFF
TRBJ1-1 TRBV29-1 CSVAQNTEAFF
TRBJ2-3 TRBV9 CASSVNRDISEDTQYF
TRBJ2-3 TRBV19 CASSNPHSTTDTQYF